This T cell receptor (beta chain) was captured by sequencing in a study of T cell changes during pregnancy in multiple sclerosis. After removal of 2 bases from V and 11 bases from J, the junction contained 14 bases not matched to a gene. From germline, CDR1 is MNHEY and CDR2 SVGAGI. The CDR3 covers 16 residues. This clone was counted once. Using immunoSEQ multiplex PCR, the repertoire was profiled, and TCRdb retains in-frame clones only, with some absent. The sample includes some 40,000 clones, around 92% of them seen just once. This specimen was CD8+ T cells from peripheral blood mononuclear cells, taken before pregnancy. V gene TRBV6-5 combines with J gene TRBJ1-5; 8 bases fit TRBD1. The TCR was taken from a female donor with multiple sclerosis, enrolled in a pregnancy study. The CDR3 sequence is CASSYRIGQGDWAQHF. The CDR3 DNA follows: TGTGCCAGCAGTTACCGCATCGGACAGGGAGATTGGGCCCAGCATTTT.